This passage covers 4 T cell receptor beta chains from one sample sequenced in a study of CD8+CD57+ T cells in acquired aplastic anemia. An expansion of CD8+CD57+ cells by flow cytometry had been shown in patients chosen for sequencing. Using genomic DNA as the template, TCR beta VDJ and CDR3 profiling was carried out. TCRdb re-called the reads with MiXCR, one entry per CDR3 protein. Here the sample spans about 240,000 distinct CDR3 sequences, approximately 45% being singletons. The sequencing input was sorted CD4+, CD8+, or CD8+CD57+ T cells (not recorded which) from PBMCs. The receptor source for this set is a human donor with aplastic anemia.

The V call is TRBV7-2, the J call TRBJ2-5; D might be TRBD1 (5 bases). This CDR3 is 15 amino acids long. V lost 5 bases, J lost 5 bases, and 18 bases lay in between. Germline loops: CDR1 SGHTA, CDR2 FQGNSA. The CDR3 coding sequence is TGTGCCAGCAGCCCCCCTGCGGCAGGGCGGGAGACCCAGTACTTC. This encodes CASSPPAAGRETQYF. The entire variable domain, with the rest obtained from reference TRBV7-2 and TRBJ2-5, is as follows: GAGVSQSPSNKVTEKGKDVELRCDPISGHTALYWYRQSLGQGLEFLIYFQGNSAPDKSGLPSDRFSAERTGGSVSTLTIQRTQQEDSAVYLCASSPPAAGRETQYFGPGTRLLVL.

This chain uses TRBV30 with TRBJ1-1, with D unclear. The CDR3 has 11 amino acids. Trimming took off 7 bases at V and 0 bases at J, with 6 bases between the two ends. Germline V CDR1 and CDR2: GTSNPN, SVGIG (reference sequence). CDR3 region: CAYSLNTEAFF. CDR3 coding DNA: TGTGCCTACAGCTTGAACACTGAAGCTTTCTTT.

This clonotype was counted ten times or more. The chain carries TRBV7-9 and TRBJ1-5; TRBD1 matches 8 bases. Germline loops: CDR1 SEHNR, CDR2 FQNEAQ (reference sequence). After removal of 3 bases from V and 6 bases from J, the junction contained 10 bases not matched to a gene. This CDR3 has 16 residues. This chain's CDR3 is CASSFGDRLSGQPQHF. The CDR3 nucleotides read TGTGCCAGCAGCTTTGGGGACAGGCTGTCGGGTCAGCCCCAGCATTTT.

This clonotype has ten or more counts. The V gene is TRBV20-1, the J gene TRBJ2-2; D is undetermined. Germline V gene sequence: CDR1 DFQATT, CDR2 SNEGSKA (reference sequence). Trimming cost V 5 bases and J 4 bases, with 2 bases left between them. The CDR3 is made up of 10 amino acids. CDR3 residues: CSAGTGELFF. DNA for the CDR3: TGCAGTGCTGGCACCGGGGAGCTGTTTTTT.